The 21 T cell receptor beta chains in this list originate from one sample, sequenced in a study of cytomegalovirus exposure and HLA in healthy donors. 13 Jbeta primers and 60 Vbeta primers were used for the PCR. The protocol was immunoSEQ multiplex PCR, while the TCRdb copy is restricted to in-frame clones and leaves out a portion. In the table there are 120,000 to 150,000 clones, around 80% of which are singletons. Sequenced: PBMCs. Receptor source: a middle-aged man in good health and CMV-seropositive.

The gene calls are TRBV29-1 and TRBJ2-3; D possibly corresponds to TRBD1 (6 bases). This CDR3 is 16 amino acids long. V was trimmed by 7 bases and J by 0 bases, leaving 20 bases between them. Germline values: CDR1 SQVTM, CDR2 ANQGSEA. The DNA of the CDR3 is TGCAGCGCTCAAAGGACGGGACACCCTAGCACAGATACGCAGTATTTT. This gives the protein CSAQRTGHPSTDTQYF.

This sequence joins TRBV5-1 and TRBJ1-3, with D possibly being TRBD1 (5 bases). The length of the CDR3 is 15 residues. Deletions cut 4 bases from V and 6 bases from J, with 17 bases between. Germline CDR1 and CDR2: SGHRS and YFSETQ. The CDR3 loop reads CASSQDAGGLNTIYF. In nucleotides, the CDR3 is TGCGCCAGCAGCCAGGACGCCGGGGGGTTAAACACCATATATTTT.

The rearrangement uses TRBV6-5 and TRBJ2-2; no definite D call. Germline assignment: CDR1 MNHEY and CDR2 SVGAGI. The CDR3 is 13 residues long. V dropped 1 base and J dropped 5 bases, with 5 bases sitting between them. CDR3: CASSYWQTGELFF. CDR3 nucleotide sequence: TGTGCCAGCAGTTACTGGCAGACCGGGGAGCTGTTTTTT.

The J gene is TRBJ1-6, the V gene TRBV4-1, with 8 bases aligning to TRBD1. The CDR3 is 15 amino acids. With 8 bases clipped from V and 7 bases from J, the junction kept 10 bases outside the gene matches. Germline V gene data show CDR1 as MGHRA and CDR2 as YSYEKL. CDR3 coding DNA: TGCGCCAGCGGGGAAGGGGACAGGCCGAATTCACCCCTCCACTTT. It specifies CASGEGDRPNSPLHF.

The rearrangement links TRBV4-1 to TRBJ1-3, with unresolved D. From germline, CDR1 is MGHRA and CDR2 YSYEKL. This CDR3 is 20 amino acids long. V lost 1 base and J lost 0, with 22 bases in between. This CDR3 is CASSQGIFSTRAGSGNTIYF. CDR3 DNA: TGCGCCAGCAGCCAAGGCATCTTTTCGACGAGGGCCGGCTCTGGAAACACCATATATTTT.

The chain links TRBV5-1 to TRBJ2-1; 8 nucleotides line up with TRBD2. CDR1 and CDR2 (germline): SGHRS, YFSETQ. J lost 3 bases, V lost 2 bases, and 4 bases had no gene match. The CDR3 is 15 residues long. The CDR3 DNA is TGCGCCAGCAGCTTAAGCGGGAGTGGCTACAATGAGCAGTTCTTC. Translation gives CASSLSGSGYNEQFF.

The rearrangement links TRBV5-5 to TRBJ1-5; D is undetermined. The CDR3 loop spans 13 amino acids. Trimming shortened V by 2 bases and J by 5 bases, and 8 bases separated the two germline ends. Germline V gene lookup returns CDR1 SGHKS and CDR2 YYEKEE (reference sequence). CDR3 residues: CASSFFQDQPQHF. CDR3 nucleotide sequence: TGTGCCAGCAGCTTTTTCCAGGATCAGCCCCAGCATTTT.

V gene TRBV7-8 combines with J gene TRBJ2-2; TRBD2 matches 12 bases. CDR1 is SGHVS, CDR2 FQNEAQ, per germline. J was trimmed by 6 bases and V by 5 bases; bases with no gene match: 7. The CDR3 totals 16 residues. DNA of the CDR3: TGTGCCAGCAGCGCCCGACTAGCGGGAGACTCCGGGGAGCTGTTTTTT. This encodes CASSARLAGDSGELFF.

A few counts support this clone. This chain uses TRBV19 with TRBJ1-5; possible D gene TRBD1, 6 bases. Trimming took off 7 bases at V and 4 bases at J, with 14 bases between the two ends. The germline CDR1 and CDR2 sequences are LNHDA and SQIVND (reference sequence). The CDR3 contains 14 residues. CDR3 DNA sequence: TGTGCCAGTAAGGATCACAGGGAGAATCAGCCCCAGCATTTT. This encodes CASKDHRENQPQHF. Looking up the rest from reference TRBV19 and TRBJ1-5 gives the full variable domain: DGGITQSPKYLFRKEGQNVTLSCEQNLNHDAMYWYRQDPGQGLRLIYYSQIVNDFQKGDIAEGYSVSREKKESFPLTVTSAQKNPTAFYLCASKDHRENQPQHFGDGTRLSIL.

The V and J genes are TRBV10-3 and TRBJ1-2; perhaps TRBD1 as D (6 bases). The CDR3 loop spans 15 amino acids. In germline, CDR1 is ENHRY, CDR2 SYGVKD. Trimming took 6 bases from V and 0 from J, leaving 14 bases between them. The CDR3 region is CAIRPDSNPNYGYTF. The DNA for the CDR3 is TGTGCCATCAGACCGGACAGTAACCCTAACTATGGCTACACCTTC.

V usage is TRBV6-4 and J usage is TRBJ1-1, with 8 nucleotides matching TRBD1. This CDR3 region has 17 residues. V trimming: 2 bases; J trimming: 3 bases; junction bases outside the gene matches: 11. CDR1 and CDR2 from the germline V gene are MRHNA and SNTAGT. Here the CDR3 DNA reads TGTGCCAGCAGTGACCCTTTACGGCAGGGGGCCGACACTGAAGCTTTCTTT. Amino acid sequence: CASSDPLRQGADTEAFF.

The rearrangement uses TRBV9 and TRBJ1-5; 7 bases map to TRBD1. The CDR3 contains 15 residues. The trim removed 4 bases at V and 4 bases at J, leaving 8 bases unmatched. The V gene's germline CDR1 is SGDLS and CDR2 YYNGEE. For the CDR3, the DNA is TGTGCCAGCAGCCCAACGACAGGGCCGAATCAGCCCCAGCATTTT. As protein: CASSPTTGPNQPQHF. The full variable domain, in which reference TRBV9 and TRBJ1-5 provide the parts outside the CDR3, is DSGVTQTPKHLITATGQRVTLRCSPRSGDLSVYWYQQSLDQGLQFLIQYYNGEERAKGNILERFSAQQFPDLHSELNLSSLELGDSALYFCASSPTTGPNQPQHFGDGTRLSIL.

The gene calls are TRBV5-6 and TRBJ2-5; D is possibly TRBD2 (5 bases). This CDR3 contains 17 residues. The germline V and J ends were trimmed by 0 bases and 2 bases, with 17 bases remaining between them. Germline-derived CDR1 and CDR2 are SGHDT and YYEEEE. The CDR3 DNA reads TGTGCCAGCAGCTTGGGAGCGGCATGGGCAGGTCAAGAGACCCAGTACTTC. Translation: CASSLGAAWAGQETQYF.

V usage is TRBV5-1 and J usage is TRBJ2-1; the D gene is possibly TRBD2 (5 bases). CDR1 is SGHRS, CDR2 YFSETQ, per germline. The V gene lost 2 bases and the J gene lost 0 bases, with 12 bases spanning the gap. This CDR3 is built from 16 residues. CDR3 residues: CASSLSAGSSYNEQFF. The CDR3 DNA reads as TGCGCCAGCAGCTTATCTGCGGGCAGCTCCTACAATGAGCAGTTCTTC.

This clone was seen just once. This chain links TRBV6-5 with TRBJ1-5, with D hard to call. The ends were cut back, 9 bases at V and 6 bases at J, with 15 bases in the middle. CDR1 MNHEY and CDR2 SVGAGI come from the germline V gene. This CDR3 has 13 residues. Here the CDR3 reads CASSANTGQPQHF. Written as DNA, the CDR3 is TGTGCCAGTTCGGCCAACACGGGTCAGCCCCAGCATTTT.

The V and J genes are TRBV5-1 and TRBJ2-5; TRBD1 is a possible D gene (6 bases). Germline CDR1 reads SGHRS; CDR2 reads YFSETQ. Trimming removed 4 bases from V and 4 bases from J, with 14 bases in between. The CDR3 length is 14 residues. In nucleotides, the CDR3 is TGCGCCAGCAGCCCCCGGACAGCGATAGAGACCCAGTACTTC. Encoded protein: CASSPRTAIETQYF.

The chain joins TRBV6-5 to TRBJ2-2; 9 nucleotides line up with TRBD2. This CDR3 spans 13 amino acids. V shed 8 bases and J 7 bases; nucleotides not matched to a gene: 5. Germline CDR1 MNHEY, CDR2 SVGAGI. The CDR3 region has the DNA TGTGCCAGCCGGACTAGCGCAGGCGGGGAGCTGTTTTTT. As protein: CASRTSAGGELFF.

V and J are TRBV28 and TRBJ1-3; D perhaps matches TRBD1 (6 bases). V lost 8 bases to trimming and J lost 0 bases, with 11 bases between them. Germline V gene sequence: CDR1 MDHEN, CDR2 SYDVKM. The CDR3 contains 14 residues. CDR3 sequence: CASSGHNSGNTIYF. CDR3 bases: TGTGCCAGCTCGGGACACAACTCTGGAAACACCATATATTTT.

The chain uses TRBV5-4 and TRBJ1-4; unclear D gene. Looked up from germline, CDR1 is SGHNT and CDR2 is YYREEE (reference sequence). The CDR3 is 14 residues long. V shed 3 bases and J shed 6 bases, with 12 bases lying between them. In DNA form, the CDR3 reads TGTGCCAGCAGCTCCCCCGGGGTTCATGAAAAACTGTTTTTT. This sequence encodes CASSSPGVHEKLFF.

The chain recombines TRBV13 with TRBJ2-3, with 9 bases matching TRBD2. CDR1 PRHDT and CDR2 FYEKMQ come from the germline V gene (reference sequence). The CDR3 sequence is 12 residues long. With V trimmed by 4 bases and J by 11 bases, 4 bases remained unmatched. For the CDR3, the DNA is TGTGCCAGCAGCTCGGGACTAGCAAGGCAGTATTTT. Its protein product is CASSSGLARQYF.

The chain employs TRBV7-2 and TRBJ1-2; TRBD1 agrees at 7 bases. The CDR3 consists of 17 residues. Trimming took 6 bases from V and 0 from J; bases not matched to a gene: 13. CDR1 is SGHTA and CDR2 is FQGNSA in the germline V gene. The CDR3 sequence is CASRRQGPSQANYGYTF. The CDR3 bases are TGTGCCAGCAGAAGACAGGGACCTTCCCAAGCTAACTATGGCTACACCTTC. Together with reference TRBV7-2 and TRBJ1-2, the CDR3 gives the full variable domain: GAGVSQSPSNKVTEKGKDVELRCDPISGHTALYWYRQSLGQGLEFLIYFQGNSAPDKSGLPSDRFSAERTGGSVSTLTIQRTQQEDSAVYLCASRRQGPSQANYGYTFGSGTRLTVV.